This TCR beta chain derives from a study of cytomegalovirus exposure and HLA in healthy donors. Amplification used 60 Vbeta primers and 13 Jbeta primers. The protocol was immunoSEQ multiplex PCR, while the TCRdb copy is restricted to in-frame clones and leaves out a portion. The data hold under 95,000 clones, with 60% to 85% observed a single time. Germline CDR1 reads SGHRS; CDR2 reads YFSETQ. The CDR3 is 15 residues long. Trimming took off 5 bases at V and 2 bases at J, with 15 bases between the two ends. This chain links TRBV5-1 with TRBJ2-3; tentative D call: TRBD1 (6 bases). This receptor was identified in a man under 40 in good health and CMV-seropositive. The sequenced sample was PBMCs. The CDR3 region is CASSSTGTLTDTQYF. DNA for the CDR3: TGCGCCAGCAGTTCGACAGGAACGCTCACAGATACGCAGTATTTT.